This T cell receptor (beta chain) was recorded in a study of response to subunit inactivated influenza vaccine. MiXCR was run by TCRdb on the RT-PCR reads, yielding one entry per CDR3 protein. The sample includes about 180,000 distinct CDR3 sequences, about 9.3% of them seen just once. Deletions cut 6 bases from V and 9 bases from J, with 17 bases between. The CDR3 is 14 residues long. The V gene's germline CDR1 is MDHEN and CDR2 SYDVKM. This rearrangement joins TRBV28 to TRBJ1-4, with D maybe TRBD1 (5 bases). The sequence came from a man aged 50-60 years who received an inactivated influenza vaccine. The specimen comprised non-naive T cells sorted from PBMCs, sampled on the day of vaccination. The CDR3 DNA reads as TGTGCCAGCAGCCCCGGGACCCTGGGGAAAAAACTGTTTTTT. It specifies CASSPGTLGKKLFF.